This T cell receptor (beta chain) was obtained from a study of blood T cell repertoires in COVID-19. Study as a whole: PBMCs, B-cell-depleted T cells, or T cells provided the cDNA or gDNA that made up the material.

Trimming removed 8 bases at V and 0 bases at J, with 10 bases between. Germline assignment: CDR1 SQVTM and CDR2 ANQGSEA. The CDR3 spans 12 residues. Authors' methods: Estimated nucleated cell counts came from reference gene primer amplification. Assay: immunoSEQ multiplex PCR; the TCRdb copy retains only in-frame clones and omits some. The D gene and trimming were derived from the DNA, and the V and J assignments and clone size from that table. The data contain about 110,000 clones, 80% to 95% of them singletons. The sample taken for sequencing was peripheral blood. The V gene is TRBV29-1, the J gene TRBJ1-1; no clear D gene. The receptor comes from a woman in her 30s with acute or convalescent COVID-19. This CDR3 is CSCGALNTEAFF. CDR3 coding DNA: TGCAGCTGCGGCGCATTGAACACTGAAGCTTTCTTT.